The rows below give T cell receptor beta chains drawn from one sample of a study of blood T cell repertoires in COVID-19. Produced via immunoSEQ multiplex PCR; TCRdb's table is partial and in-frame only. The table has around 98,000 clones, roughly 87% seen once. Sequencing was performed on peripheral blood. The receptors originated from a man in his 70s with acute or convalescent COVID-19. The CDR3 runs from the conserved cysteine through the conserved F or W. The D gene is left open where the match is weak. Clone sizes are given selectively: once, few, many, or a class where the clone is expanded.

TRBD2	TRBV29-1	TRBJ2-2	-	TGCAGCGTTGGCGGGGGAAAAGCGGACACCGGGGAGCTGTTTTTT	CSVGGGKADTGELFF
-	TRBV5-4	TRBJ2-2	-	TGTGCCAGCAGCTTGGAGTCCGGGGACACCGGGGAGCTGTTTTTT	CASSLESGDTGELFF
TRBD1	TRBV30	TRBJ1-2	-	TGTGCTTCCGGGACAGGGGGGCTCTATGGCTACACCTTC	CASGTGGLYGYTF
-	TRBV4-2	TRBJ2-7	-	TGTGCCAGCAGCCAAGATCCCAGACAGTCCGCACAATACGAGCAGTACTTC	CASSQDPRQSAQYEQYF
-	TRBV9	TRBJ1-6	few	TGTGCCAGCAGCGTACAACAGAGTAATTCACCCCTCCACTTT	CASSVQQSNSPLHF
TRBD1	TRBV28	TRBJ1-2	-	TGTGCCAGCAGTTTATTAGGGGGACAGCGCTACACCTTC	CASSLLGGQRYTF
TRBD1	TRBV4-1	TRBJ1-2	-	TGCGCCAGCAGCCAACAACCTGACGACAGGGTCTATGGCTACACCTTC	CASSQQPDDRVYGYTF
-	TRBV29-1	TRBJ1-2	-	TGCAGCGTTGCGAGGGACTATGGCTACACCTTC	CSVARDYGYTF
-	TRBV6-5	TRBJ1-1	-	TGTGCCAGCTCCCCTCCGGGGAACACTGAAGCTTTCTTT	CASSPPGNTEAFF
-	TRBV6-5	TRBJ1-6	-	TGTGCCAGCAGTTACTCGGCGGGGCAGAATTCACCCCTCCACTTT	CASSYSAGQNSPLHF
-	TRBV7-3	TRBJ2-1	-	TGTGCCAGCAGCTCTCACTTGGGGGCTGAGGAGTTCTTC	CASSSHLGAEEFF
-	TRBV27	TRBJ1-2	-	TGTGCCAGCAGTTTATTTAAGGAGTCTGGCTACACCTTC	CASSLFKESGYTF
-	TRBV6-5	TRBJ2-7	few	TGTGCCAGCAGCGTTCAGGTCTCCTACGAGCAGTACTTC	CASSVQVSYEQYF
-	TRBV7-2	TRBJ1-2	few	TGTGCCAGCAGCTCGTCAGGGTGGGACTATGGCTACACCTTC	CASSSSGWDYGYTF
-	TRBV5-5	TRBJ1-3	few	TGTGCCAGCAGCTTGTCGCGAATCTCTGGAAACACCATATATTTT	CASSLSRISGNTIYF
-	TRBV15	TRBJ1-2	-	TGTGCCACCAGCAGAGGAGGGAGCTTCCTCTATGGCTACACCTTC	CATSRGGSFLYGYTF
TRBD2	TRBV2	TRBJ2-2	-	TGTGCCAGCACCGTGACTAGCGGGGGAACGAACACCGGGGAGCTGTTTTTT	CASTVTSGGTNTGELFF
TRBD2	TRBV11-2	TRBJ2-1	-	TGTGCCAGCAGCTTAAACGGGGGGGCCTACAATGAGCAGTTCTTC	CASSLNGGAYNEQFF
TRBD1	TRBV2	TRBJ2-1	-	TGTGCCAGCAGGACACAGGGGGCGGGTAATGAGCAGTTCTTC	CASRTQGAGNEQFF